A selection of T cell receptor beta chains follows, all from one sample in a study of tumor T cells in aggressive B-cell lymphoma. Some clones are missing from TCRdb's copy, which holds only in-frame ones; the method was immunoSEQ multiplex PCR. Among roughly 10,000 clones, 85% were seen once, and the ten largest hold around 4%. The sample comprised tumor tissue. These receptors all come from an adult with diffuse large B cell lymphoma. The conserved cysteine and the conserved F or W are not part of the CDR3 here. Size tells how often a clone was seen (once, few, many) or the class of an expanded clone, and some rows leave it out.

-	TRBV7-2	TRBJ2-1	ASSTKVGRNEQF
-	TRBV4-1	TRBJ2-1	ASSLTHSSYNEQF
-	TRBV27	TRBJ2-3	ASSPSGRPTDTQY
-	TRBV27	TRBJ2-1	ASSRTAGTTRDNEQF
few	TRBV11-2	-	ASSSNYEQY
-	TRBV2	TRBJ2-7	ASSGLTGEQY
-	TRBV6-6	TRBJ1-5	ASSYWGDSNQPQH
-	TRBV5-4	TRBJ1-2	ASSLTGGSYGYT
-	TRBV5-1	TRBJ1-1	ASTMGGMNTEAF
-	TRBV9	TRBJ2-3	ASSLHGSTDTQY
few	TRBV21-1	TRBJ2-1	ASSRGLAHHSDNEQF
-	TRBV5-1	TRBJ2-2	ASSLAMTGIGELF
few	TRBV7-9	TRBJ1-1	ASSLGDRGRN
-	TRBV2	TRBJ2-2	ASSELVSNTGELF